The rows below give T cell receptor beta chains drawn from one sample of a study of control samples from healthy donors and cancer patients. Using immunoSEQ multiplex PCR, the repertoire was profiled, and TCRdb retains in-frame clones only, with some absent. The sample includes over 150,000 clones, 85% to 95% of them seen just once. Specimen: blood. All receptors derive from a man aged 18 to 29 in good health. Each CDR3 is given with its conserved first and last residue. D genes are given only for firm matches. For some rows the clone size is stated as once, few or many, or as a class when expanded; others skip it.

v_gene	j_gene	abundance	d_gene	len	CDR3aa	CDR3nt
TRBV6-5	TRBJ1-1	NA	NA	14	CASSPIGGVTEAFF	TGTGCCAGCAGTCCTATAGGGGGAGTCACTGAAGCTTTCTTT
TRBV12-5	TRBJ2-2	NA	NA	14	CASGLTGEAGELFF	TGTGCTAGTGGTTTGACGGGGGAGGCCGGGGAGCTGTTTTTT
TRBV9	TRBJ2-3	NA	TRBD2	16	CASSTKAGGGTDTQYF	TGTGCCAGCAGCACTAAAGCGGGGGGGGGCACAGATACGCAGTATTTT
TRBV7-8	TRBJ2-2	NA	TRBD2	19	CASSYRPTSGGVNTGELFF	TGTGCCAGCAGCTACCGCCCGACTAGCGGGGGGGTGAACACCGGGGAGCTGTTTTTT
TRBV7-2	TRBJ1-6	NA	NA	14	CASSSYPRNSPLHF	TGTGCCAGCAGCTCCTACCCTCGTAATTCACCCCTCCACTTT
TRBV29-1	TRBJ2-7	few	NA	14	CSVEEGTSTYEQYF	TGCAGCGTTGAAGAAGGCACAAGTACCTACGAGCAGTACTTC
TRBV20-1	TRBJ1-1	NA	TRBD1	15	CSASGTGEFRTEAFF	TGCAGTGCTAGTGGGACAGGGGAATTTCGCACTGAAGCTTTCTTT
TRBV9	TRBJ2-2	NA	NA	18	CASSGPGLQLMGTGELFF	TGTGCCAGCAGCGGACCGGGACTCCAACTAATGGGGACCGGGGAGCTGTTTTTT
TRBV5-3	TRBJ2-1	once	NA	19	CARSLDILSEGISYNEQFF	TGTGCCAGAAGCTTGGACATCCTGAGTGAGGGGATTTCCTACAATGAGCAGTTCTTC
TRBV2	TRBJ2-7	NA	NA	13	CASSGGGTREQYF	TGTGCCAGCAGTGGGGGGGGCACACGTGAGCAGTACTTC
TRBV5-1	TRBJ1-1	NA	NA	14	CASSWGQVNTEAFF	TGCGCCAGCAGCTGGGGACAAGTGAACACTGAAGCTTTCTTT
TRBV21-1	TRBJ1-1	NA	NA	13	CASNIGGNTEAFF	TGTGCCAGCAACATCGGGGGGAACACTGAAGCTTTCTTT
TRBV11-3	TRBJ2-1	NA	TRBD2	15	CASSLRAGGNNEQFF	TGTGCCAGCAGCTTAAGAGCGGGGGGGAACAATGAGCAGTTCTTC
TRBV2	TRBJ2-3	NA	NA	15	CASSVRTAITDTQYF	TGTGCCAGCAGTGTAAGGACAGCCATCACAGATACGCAGTATTTT
TRBV28	TRBJ2-1	once	TRBD1	16	CASSPLGQGSYNEQFF	TGTGCCAGCAGTCCCCTCGGACAGGGATCTTACAATGAGCAGTTCTTC
TRBV11-2	TRBJ2-1	NA	NA	15	CASNPNSGFYNEQFF	TGTGCCAGCAACCCAAACAGCGGGTTTTACAATGAGCAGTTCTTC
TRBV10-3	TRBJ1-2	NA	TRBD1	15	CAISVGTGGDYGYTF	TGTGCCATCAGTGTGGGGACAGGGGGGGACTATGGCTACACCTTC
TRBV28	TRBJ2-7	NA	TRBD1	14	CASSSGRGPHEQYF	TGTGCCAGCAGTTCGGGCAGGGGGCCACACGAGCAGTACTTC
TRBV28	TRBJ1-1	NA	TRBD1	13	CASSSRDRDEAFF	TGTGCCAGCAGCAGCCGGGACAGGGATGAAGCTTTCTTT
TRBV25-1	TRBJ2-1	NA	TRBD2	14	CASSVGTSDAEQFF	TGTGCCAGCAGTGTTGGGACTAGCGACGCTGAGCAGTTCTTC
TRBV20-1	TRBJ2-3	NA	NA	10	CSASKDTQYF	TGCAGTGCTTCGAAGGATACGCAGTATTTT
TRBV27	TRBJ1-1	NA	NA	14	CASSFGGPNTEAFF	TGTGCCAGCAGTTTTGGAGGCCCGAACACTGAAGCTTTCTTT
TRBV18	TRBJ1-2	NA	NA	12	CASSPSQGGYTF	TGTGCCAGCTCACCCTCTCAGGGTGGCTACACCTTC
TRBV5-1	TRBJ1-6	NA	TRBD1	16	CASSSGTGNINSPLHF	TGCGCCAGCAGCTCCGGGACAGGGAACATAAATTCACCCCTCCACTTT
TRBV5-1	TRBJ1-4	NA	NA	20	CARDGARQQPDLLVGEKLFF	TGCGCCAGGGATGGGGCCCGCCAGCAGCCCGACCTGTTGGTGGGGGAAAAACTGTTTTTT